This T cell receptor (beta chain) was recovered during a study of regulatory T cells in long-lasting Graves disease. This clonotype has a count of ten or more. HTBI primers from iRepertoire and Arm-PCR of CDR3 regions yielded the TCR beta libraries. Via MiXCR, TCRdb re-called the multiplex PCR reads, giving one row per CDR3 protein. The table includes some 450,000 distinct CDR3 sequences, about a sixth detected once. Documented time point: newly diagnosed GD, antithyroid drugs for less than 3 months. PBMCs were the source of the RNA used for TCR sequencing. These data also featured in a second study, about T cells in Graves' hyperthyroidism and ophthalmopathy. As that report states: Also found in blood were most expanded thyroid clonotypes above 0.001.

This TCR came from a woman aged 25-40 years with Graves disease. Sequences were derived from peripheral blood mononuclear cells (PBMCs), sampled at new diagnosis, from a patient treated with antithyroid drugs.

CDR3 in amino acids: CASSFVGQPGEQYF. The CDR3 region has the DNA TGTGCCAGCAGTTTCGTGGGACAACCGGGCGAGCAGTACTTC. The V call is TRBV27, the J call TRBJ2-7; a weak D match, TRBD1 (6 bases). The ends were cut back, 3 bases at V and 6 bases at J, with 15 bases in the middle. Per the germline V gene, CDR1 is MNHEY and CDR2 is SMNVEV (reference sequence). The CDR3 sequence is 14 residues long.